This TCR beta chain was observed in a study of CD8+ T cells in alopecia areata. Study-level results: Clonality was higher in lesional than normal scalp, especially in alopecia totalis/universalis. The study found TCR sharing across patients less clear than in mice, possibly for HLA reasons.

The CDR3 covers 15 residues. Per germline, CDR1 MNHEY and CDR2 SVGAGI. Trimming pared 0 bases from V and 7 bases from J, leaving 16 bases between. Sequencing relied on a cDNA template that was reverse transcribed from extracted RNA. Using immunoSEQ multiplex PCR, the repertoire was profiled, and TCRdb retains in-frame clones only, with some absent. The sample includes around 160,000 clones, approximately 50% of them seen just once. In the case of this clone: Antigen: not known.

Sequencing was performed on CD4+ T cells sorted from blood. This TCR derives from a human donor with alopecia areata. The chain carries TRBV6-5 and TRBJ2-7, with a possible D match to TRBD1 (5 bases). The CDR3 nucleotides are TGTGCCAGCAGTTACTCGCAAGGGGCCTCGTTGGAGCAGTACTTC. It encodes CASSYSQGASLEQYF.